A selection of T cell receptor beta chains follows, all from one sample in a study of immune heterogeneity within non-small cell lung tumors. TCRdb reprocessed the multiplex PCR reads via MiXCR and lists one record per CDR3 protein. The data show approximately 1,300 distinct CDR3 sequences, under 55% seen once. Sequencing used lung tumor tissue. The receptors come from a man in his sixties with non-small cell lung cancer. The CDR3 runs from the conserved cysteine through the conserved F or W.

v_gene: TRBV12-3/TRBV12-4
j_gene: TRBJ1-2
CDR3aa: CASTPQQGTNYGYTF

v_gene: TRBV20-1
j_gene: TRBJ2-3
CDR3aa: CSAPTGVMGDTQYF

v_gene: TRBV4-1
j_gene: TRBJ2-1
CDR3aa: CASSQAAGGYEQFF

v_gene: TRBV2
j_gene: TRBJ2-7
CDR3aa: CASSEVERDSYEQYF

v_gene: TRBV7-9
j_gene: TRBJ1-2
CDR3aa: CASSSSGASYGYTF

v_gene: TRBV11-2
j_gene: TRBJ1-6
CDR3aa: CASSVRGIGDSPLHF

v_gene: TRBV20-1
j_gene: TRBJ2-5
CDR3aa: CSASPSGGARETQYF

v_gene: TRBV12-3/TRBV12-4
j_gene: TRBJ1-5
CDR3aa: CASSFQGLQPQHF

v_gene: TRBV7-2
j_gene: TRBJ2-2
CDR3aa: CASSFGSVNTGELFF

v_gene: TRBV30
j_gene: TRBJ2-2
CDR3aa: CAWSVGLAGDANTGELFF

v_gene: TRBV6-2/TRBV6-3
j_gene: TRBJ2-7
CDR3aa: CASSLDNRDEQYF

v_gene: TRBV28
j_gene: TRBJ2-7
CDR3aa: CASRGQATSTTYEQYF

v_gene: TRBV12-3/TRBV12-4
j_gene: TRBJ2-1
CDR3aa: CASINNLAGGNEQFF

v_gene: TRBV11-2
j_gene: TRBJ1-1
CDR3aa: CASSSQGGTEAFF

v_gene: TRBV30
j_gene: TRBJ2-7
CDR3aa: CAWSVRRQSYEQYF

v_gene: TRBV4-1
j_gene: TRBJ1-2
CDR3aa: CASSPGLKTNPIYGYTF

v_gene: TRBV20-1
j_gene: TRBJ2-1
CDR3aa: CSARVFGLSGSRREQFF

v_gene: TRBV6-1
j_gene: TRBJ2-7
CDR3aa: CASNPQRTYEQYF

v_gene: TRBV25-1
j_gene: TRBJ1-1
CDR3aa: CASSDALIGGTEAFF

v_gene: TRBV7-3
j_gene: TRBJ2-7
CDR3aa: CASSPPPTGSYEQYF

v_gene: TRBV19
j_gene: TRBJ2-1
CDR3aa: CASSSLAGGLYMAEQFF

v_gene: TRBV6-1
j_gene: TRBJ2-1
CDR3aa: CASSEILGTINEQFF

v_gene: TRBV6-1
j_gene: TRBJ1-4
CDR3aa: CASSEKRGGEGKLFF

v_gene: TRBV28
j_gene: TRBJ2-7
CDR3aa: CASSIAGEESGEQYF

v_gene: TRBV15
j_gene: TRBJ1-2
CDR3aa: CATSGDPRNPYGYTF

v_gene: TRBV12-3/TRBV12-4
j_gene: TRBJ2-3
CDR3aa: CVSSLGLGEDTQYF

v_gene: TRBV30
j_gene: TRBJ1-6
CDR3aa: CAWMGGNSPLHF

v_gene: TRBV12-3/TRBV12-4
j_gene: TRBJ2-1
CDR3aa: CASSSGALNNEQFF

v_gene: TRBV3-1
j_gene: TRBJ2-3
CDR3aa: CASSHQRGYTDTQYF

v_gene: TRBV5-1
j_gene: TRBJ2-2
CDR3aa: CASSRQQNTGELFF

v_gene: TRBV10-1
j_gene: TRBJ2-7
CDR3aa: CASSESILFEQYF

v_gene: TRBV2
j_gene: TRBJ2-7
CDR3aa: CASSGRGEQYF

v_gene: TRBV6-5
j_gene: TRBJ2-2
CDR3aa: CASSYSNVGVATGELFF

v_gene: TRBV19
j_gene: TRBJ2-7
CDR3aa: CASSWLQGSYEQYF

v_gene: TRBV12-3/TRBV12-4
j_gene: TRBJ2-6
CDR3aa: CASSLLLGANVLTF

v_gene: TRBV27
j_gene: TRBJ2-6
CDR3aa: CASSLRDGGVTGANVLTF

v_gene: TRBV12-3/TRBV12-4
j_gene: TRBJ2-1
CDR3aa: CASSSGRYYNEQFF

v_gene: TRBV19
j_gene: TRBJ2-1
CDR3aa: CASRQGLAHSYNEQFF

v_gene: TRBV27
j_gene: TRBJ2-2
CDR3aa: CASSLFSGQGGPGELFF

v_gene: TRBV11-2
j_gene: TRBJ2-7
CDR3aa: CASSLSGIYEQYF

v_gene: TRBV11-2
j_gene: TRBJ1-3
CDR3aa: CASSLSPNTIYF

v_gene: TRBV2
j_gene: TRBJ1-5
CDR3aa: CASRAPEGQPQHF

v_gene: TRBV2
j_gene: TRBJ1-3
CDR3aa: CAKSTGDSGNTIYF

v_gene: TRBV7-6
j_gene: TRBJ2-5
CDR3aa: CASSQTSGWAETQYF

v_gene: TRBV12-3/TRBV12-4
j_gene: TRBJ2-2
CDR3aa: CASSLWTSGANVPGELFF

v_gene: TRBV20-1
j_gene: TRBJ1-2
CDR3aa: CSVGDGRGRGYTF

v_gene: TRBV20-1
j_gene: TRBJ2-7
CDR3aa: CNGLAGLYEQYF

v_gene: TRBV6-1
j_gene: TRBJ1-3
CDR3aa: CASSRQKAGNTIYF

v_gene: TRBV30
j_gene: TRBJ1-1
CDR3aa: CSWIGEGHTEAFF

v_gene: TRBV10-2
j_gene: TRBJ1-5
CDR3aa: CASSPGRGGQPQHF

v_gene: TRBV27
j_gene: TRBJ1-6
CDR3aa: CASSFADRGMNSPLHF

v_gene: TRBV15
j_gene: TRBJ1-3
CDR3aa: CATSRVPRAGSGNTIYF

v_gene: TRBV5-6
j_gene: TRBJ2-7
CDR3aa: CASSPTGTGVYEQYF